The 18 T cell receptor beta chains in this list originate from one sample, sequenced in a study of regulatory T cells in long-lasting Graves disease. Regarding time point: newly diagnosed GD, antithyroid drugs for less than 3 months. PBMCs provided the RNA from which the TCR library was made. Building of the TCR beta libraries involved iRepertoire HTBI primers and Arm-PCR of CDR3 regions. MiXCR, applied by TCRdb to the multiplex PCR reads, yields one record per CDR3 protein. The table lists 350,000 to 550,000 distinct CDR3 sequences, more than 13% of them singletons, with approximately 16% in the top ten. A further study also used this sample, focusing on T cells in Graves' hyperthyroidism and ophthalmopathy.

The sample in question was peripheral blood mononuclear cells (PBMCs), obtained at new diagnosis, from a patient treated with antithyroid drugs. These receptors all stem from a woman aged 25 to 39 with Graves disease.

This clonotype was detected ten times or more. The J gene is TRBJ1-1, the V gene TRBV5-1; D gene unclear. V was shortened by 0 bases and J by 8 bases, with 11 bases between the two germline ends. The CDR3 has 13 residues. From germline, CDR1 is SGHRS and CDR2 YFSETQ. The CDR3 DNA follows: TGCGCCAGCAGCTTGGACGGGCGAGGGGAAGCTTTCTTT. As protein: CASSLDGRGEAFF.

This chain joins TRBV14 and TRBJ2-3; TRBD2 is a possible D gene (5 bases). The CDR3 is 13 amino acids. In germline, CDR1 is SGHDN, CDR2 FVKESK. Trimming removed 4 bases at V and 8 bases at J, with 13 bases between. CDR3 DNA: TGTGCCAGCAGCCCGATACTCGAGGGTACGCAGTATTTT. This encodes CASSPILEGTQYF.

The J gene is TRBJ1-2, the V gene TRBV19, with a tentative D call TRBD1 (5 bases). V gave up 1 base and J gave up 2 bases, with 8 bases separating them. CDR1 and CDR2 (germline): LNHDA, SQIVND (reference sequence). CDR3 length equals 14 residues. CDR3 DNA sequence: TGTGCCAGTAGTATAGCGGCAGGGAACTATGGCTACACCTTC. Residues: CASSIAAGNYGYTF.

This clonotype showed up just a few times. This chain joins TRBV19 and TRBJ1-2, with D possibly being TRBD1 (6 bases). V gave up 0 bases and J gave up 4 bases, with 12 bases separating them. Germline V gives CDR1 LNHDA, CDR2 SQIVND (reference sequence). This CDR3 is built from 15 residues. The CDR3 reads CASSIDVRGAYGYTF. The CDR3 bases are TGTGCCAGTAGTATAGATGTTCGGGGGGCCTATGGCTACACCTTC.

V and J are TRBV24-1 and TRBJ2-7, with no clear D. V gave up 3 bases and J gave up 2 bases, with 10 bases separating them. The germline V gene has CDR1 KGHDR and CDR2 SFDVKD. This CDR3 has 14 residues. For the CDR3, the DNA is TGTGCCACCAGTGATGAGACAAGAACCTACGAGCAGTACTTC. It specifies CATSDETRTYEQYF.

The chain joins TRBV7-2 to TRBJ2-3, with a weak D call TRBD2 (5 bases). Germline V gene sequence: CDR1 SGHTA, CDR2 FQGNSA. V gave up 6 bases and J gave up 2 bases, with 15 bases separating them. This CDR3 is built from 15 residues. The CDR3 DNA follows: TGTGCCAGCAGTCTTTCGAGGGCCTACACAGATACGCAGTATTTT. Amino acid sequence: CASSLSRAYTDTQYF.

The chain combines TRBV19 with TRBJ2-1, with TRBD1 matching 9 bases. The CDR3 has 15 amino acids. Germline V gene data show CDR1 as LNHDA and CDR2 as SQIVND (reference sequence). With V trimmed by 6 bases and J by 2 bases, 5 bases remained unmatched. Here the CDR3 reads CASRTGTGTYNEQFF. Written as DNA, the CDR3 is TGTGCCAGTAGAACCGGGACAGGGACCTACAATGAGCAGTTCTTC.

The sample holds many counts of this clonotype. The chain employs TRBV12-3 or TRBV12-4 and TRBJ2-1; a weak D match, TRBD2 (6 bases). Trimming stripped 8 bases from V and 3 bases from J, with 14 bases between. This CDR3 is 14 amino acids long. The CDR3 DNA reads TGTGCCAGCTGTTATGGCGGGAACTACAATGAGCAGTTCTTC. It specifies CASCYGGNYNEQFF.

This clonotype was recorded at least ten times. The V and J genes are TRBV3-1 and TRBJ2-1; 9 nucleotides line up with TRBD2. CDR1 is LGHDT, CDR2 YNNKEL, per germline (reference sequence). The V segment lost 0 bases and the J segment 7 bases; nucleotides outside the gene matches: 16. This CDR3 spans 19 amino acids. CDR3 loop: CASSQDGGSGSFYRNEQFF. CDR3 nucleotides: TGTGCCAGCAGCCAAGACGGTGGTAGCGGGAGCTTTTATAGGAATGAGCAGTTCTTC.

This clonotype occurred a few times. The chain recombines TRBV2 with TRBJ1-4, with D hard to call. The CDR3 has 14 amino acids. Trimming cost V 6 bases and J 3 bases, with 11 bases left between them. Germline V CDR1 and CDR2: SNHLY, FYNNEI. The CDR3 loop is CASRADGANEKLFF. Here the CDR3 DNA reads TGTGCCAGCAGGGCCGACGGGGCTAATGAAAAACTGTTTTTT.

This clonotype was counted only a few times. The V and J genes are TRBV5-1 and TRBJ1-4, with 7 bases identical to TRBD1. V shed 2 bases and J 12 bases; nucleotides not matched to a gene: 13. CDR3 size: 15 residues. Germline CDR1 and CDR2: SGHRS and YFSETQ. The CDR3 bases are TGCGCCAGCAGCTTACACCGGGACAGCATGGCGGAACTGTTTTTT. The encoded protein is CASSLHRDSMAELFF.

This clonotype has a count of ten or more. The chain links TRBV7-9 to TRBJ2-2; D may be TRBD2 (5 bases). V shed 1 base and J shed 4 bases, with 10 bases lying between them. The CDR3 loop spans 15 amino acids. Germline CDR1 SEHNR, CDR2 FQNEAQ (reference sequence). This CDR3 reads CASSLGITSTGELFF. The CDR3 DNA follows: TGTGCCAGCAGCTTAGGGATCACTAGCACCGGGGAGCTGTTTTTT.

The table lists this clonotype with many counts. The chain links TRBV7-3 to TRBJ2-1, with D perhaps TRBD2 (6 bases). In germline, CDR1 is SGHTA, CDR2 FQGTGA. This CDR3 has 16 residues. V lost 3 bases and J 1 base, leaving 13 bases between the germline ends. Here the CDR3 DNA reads TGTGCCAGCAGCTTGACCTCTAGCGCATCCTACAATGAGCAGTTCTTC. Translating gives CASSLTSSASYNEQFF.

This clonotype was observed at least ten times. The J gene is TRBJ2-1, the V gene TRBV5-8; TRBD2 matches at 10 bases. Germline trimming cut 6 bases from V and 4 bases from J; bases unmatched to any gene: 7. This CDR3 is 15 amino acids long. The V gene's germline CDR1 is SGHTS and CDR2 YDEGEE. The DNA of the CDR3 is TGTGCCAGCACTTATAGCGGGAGGTATTACAATGAGCAGTTCTTC. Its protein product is CASTYSGRYYNEQFF.

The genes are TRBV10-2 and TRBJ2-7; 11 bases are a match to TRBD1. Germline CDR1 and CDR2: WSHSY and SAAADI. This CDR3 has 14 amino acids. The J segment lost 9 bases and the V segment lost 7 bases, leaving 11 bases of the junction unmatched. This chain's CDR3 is CASNWDRGGTGQYF. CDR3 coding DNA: TGCGCCAGCAATTGGGACAGGGGGGGAACTGGGCAGTACTTC.

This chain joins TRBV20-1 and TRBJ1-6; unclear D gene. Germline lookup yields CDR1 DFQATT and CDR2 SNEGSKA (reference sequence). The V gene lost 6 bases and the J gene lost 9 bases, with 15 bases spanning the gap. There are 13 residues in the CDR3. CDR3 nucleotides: TGCAGTGCCTCCCAGAGATGGGTTTCACCCCTCCACTTT. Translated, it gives CSASQRWVSPLHF.

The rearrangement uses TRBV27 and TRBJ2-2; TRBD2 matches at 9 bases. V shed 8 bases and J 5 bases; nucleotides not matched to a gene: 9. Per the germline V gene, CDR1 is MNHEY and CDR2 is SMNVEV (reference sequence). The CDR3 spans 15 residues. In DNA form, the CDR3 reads TGTGCCAGCCGGGGGCTAGCGGGACCTACCGGGGAGCTGTTTTTT. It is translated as CASRGLAGPTGELFF.

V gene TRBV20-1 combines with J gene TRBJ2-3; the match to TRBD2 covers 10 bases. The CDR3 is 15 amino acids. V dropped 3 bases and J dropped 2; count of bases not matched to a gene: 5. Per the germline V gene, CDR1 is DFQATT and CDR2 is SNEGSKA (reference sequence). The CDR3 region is CSARGAGGLTDTQYF. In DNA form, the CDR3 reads TGCAGTGCTAGGGGAGCGGGAGGGCTCACAGATACGCAGTATTTT.